The 26 T cell receptor beta chains presented below share a single source sample, sequenced in a study of human T cells and chemical hapten exposure. TCRdb analysed the RACE reads with MiXCR anew, one entry per CDR3 protein. The sample has some 350,000 distinct CDR3 sequences; around 7% are singletons. Time point defined: patch test 1, 2 weeks after DPC sensitization. Treatment described: therapeutic diphenylcyclopropenone sensitization with weekly scalp DPC. This sample comprised whole blood, obtained in connection with sensitization to the hapten diphenylcyclopropenone (DPC). These receptors were obtained from a woman aged 18-29 years with alopecia areata. Some clones in this sample may be carry-over from other donors' samples.

The chain couples TRBV9 to TRBJ2-7, with D unresolved. Germline V lookup: CDR1 SGDLS, CDR2 YYNGEE. This CDR3 is built from 14 residues. The V end was cut by 3 bases, the J end by 3 bases, with 13 bases between. The CDR3 nucleotides are TGTGCCAGCAGCGAGGGTCCCGAGGTCTACGAGCAGTACTTC. Translation: CASSEGPEVYEQYF.

This clonotype was seen a few times. CDR3 sequence (DNA): TGTGCCAGCAGCCCACAGGGGGAAGAAAACACCATATATTTT. Amino acids: CASSPQGEENTIYF. The chain joins TRBV7-9 to TRBJ1-3, with 8 bases matching TRBD1. The CDR3 loop spans 14 amino acids. Unmatched junction bases numbered 6, after V lost 5 bases and J lost 6 bases. Germline V lookup: CDR1 SEHNR, CDR2 FQNEAQ (reference sequence).

This clonotype came up many times. This chain uses TRBV20-1 with TRBJ2-7; D is perhaps TRBD1 (6 bases). CDR3 length: 13 amino acids. Germline loops: CDR1 DFQATT, CDR2 SNEGSKA (reference sequence). V gave up 6 bases and J gave up 6 bases, with 18 bases separating them. In DNA, the CDR3 is TGCAGTGCAAACAGGGCTCCCCTTACCGAGCAGTACTTC. Amino acid sequence: CSANRAPLTEQYF.

The genes are TRBV20-1 and TRBJ2-3, with 7 bases fitting TRBD2. This CDR3 spans 16 amino acids. CDR1 and CDR2 from the germline V gene are DFQATT and SNEGSKA (reference sequence). V shed 3 bases, J shed 7 bases, and the junction held 16 bases outside the gene matches. The CDR3: CSASQSAGTGPHTQYF. CDR3 in DNA: TGCAGTGCTAGCCAGTCAGCGGGGACCGGACCACATACGCAGTATTTT.

Many counts were recorded for this clonotype. The V and J genes are TRBV5-1 and TRBJ2-1; D uncertain. V was clipped by 3 bases and J by 1 base, with 5 bases between them. Germline V gene lookup returns CDR1 SGHRS and CDR2 YFSETQ. This CDR3 is 13 amino acids long. The CDR3 region has the DNA TGCGCCAGCAGCTACGGATCCTACAATGAGCAGTTCTTC. It encodes CASSYGSYNEQFF.

This clonotype turned up a few times. This sequence joins TRBV29-1 and TRBJ1-2, with TRBD1 matching over 7 bases. With V trimmed by 2 bases and J by 0 bases, 9 bases remained unmatched. Germline-derived CDR1 and CDR2 are SQVTM and ANQGSEA. This CDR3 has 16 residues. CDR3 amino acids: CSVEKVSTGTNYGYTF. The CDR3 DNA follows: TGCAGCGTTGAAAAAGTCTCGACAGGGACTAACTATGGCTACACCTTC.

This clonotype was detected only a few times. This rearrangement joins TRBV7-9 to TRBJ2-3, with D uncertain. V was trimmed by 2 bases and J by 6 bases, leaving 12 bases between them. Germline lookup yields CDR1 SEHNR and CDR2 FQNEAQ (reference sequence). The CDR3 length is 14 residues. The CDR3 coding sequence is TGTGCCAGCAGCTTATGGCAAGGTGCTGATACGCAGTATTTT. It encodes CASSLWQGADTQYF.

V and J are TRBV2 and TRBJ2-7, with 7 nucleotides matching TRBD1. V dropped 6 bases and J dropped 5; count of bases not matched to a gene: 4. The CDR3 is 12 amino acids. Germline V CDR1 and CDR2: SNHLY, FYNNEI. The CDR3 here is CASRWDSHEQYF. CDR3 nucleotides: TGTGCCAGCAGGTGGGACAGCCACGAGCAGTACTTC.

There are many counts of this clonotype. The chain has TRBV4-1 and TRBJ2-2; 9 bases fit TRBD1. The J segment lost 5 bases and the V segment lost 6 bases, leaving 7 bases of the junction unmatched. The germline V gene encodes CDR1 MGHRA and CDR2 YSYEKL. The CDR3 runs to 15 residues. CDR3 sequence: CASRMGQGRTGELFF. CDR3 DNA sequence: TGCGCCAGCAGGATGGGACAGGGAAGGACCGGGGAGCTGTTTTTT.

At least ten counts were recorded for this clonotype. V usage is TRBV29-1 and J usage is TRBJ2-1; 9 bases match TRBD1. The J segment lost 5 bases and the V segment lost 5 bases, leaving 4 bases of the junction unmatched. CDR3 length: 13 residues. Germline CDR1 is SQVTM and CDR2 is ANQGSEA. In nucleotides, the CDR3 is TGCAGCGTTAAGAGGGACAGGGACAATGAGCAGTTCTTC. This sequence encodes CSVKRDRDNEQFF.

This clonotype was recorded a few times. This chain uses TRBV10-3 with TRBJ2-7; tentatively, D is TRBD2 (5 bases). Germline V gene sequence: CDR1 ENHRY, CDR2 SYGVKD. The CDR3 has 14 residues. V lost 3 bases and J lost 3, with 12 bases in between. CDR3 protein: CAISDDIRGYEQYF. CDR3 DNA sequence: TGTGCCATCAGTGACGACATCCGGGGCTACGAGCAGTACTTC.

The J gene is TRBJ1-5, the V gene TRBV7-9; possibly TRBD1 for D (5 bases). The CDR3 loop spans 15 amino acids. Trimming left V 1 base short and J 5 bases short, with 12 bases between. Looked up from germline, CDR1 is SEHNR and CDR2 is FQNEAQ (reference sequence). Written as DNA, the CDR3 is TGTGCCAGCAGCTTAGGTACGGGGGAATATCAGCCCCAGCATTTT. This sequence encodes CASSLGTGEYQPQHF.

This clonotype was seen at least ten times. The rearrangement uses TRBV27 and TRBJ2-3; the D is unclear. Germline V gene sequence: CDR1 MNHEY, CDR2 SMNVEV (reference sequence). CDR3 length equals 14 residues. The germline V and J ends were trimmed by 8 bases and 0 bases, with 12 bases remaining between them. As DNA, the CDR3 is TGTGCCAGCGGCGATATATCTAGCACAGATACGCAGTATTTT. Its protein product is CASGDISSTDTQYF.

The chain recombines TRBV7-8 with TRBJ1-4; D unclear. Germline values: CDR1 SGHVS, CDR2 FQNEAQ. Trimming removed 3 bases at V and 8 bases at J, with 10 bases between. The CDR3 sequence is 13 residues long. CDR3 protein: CASSLRHGEKLFF. In DNA, the CDR3 is TGTGCCAGCAGCTTGCGACATGGCGAAAAACTGTTTTTT.

This chain uses TRBV4-2 with TRBJ1-3, with 7 bases matching TRBD1. Germline CDR1 LGHNA, CDR2 YNFKEQ. With V trimmed by 4 bases and J by 2 bases, 5 bases remained unmatched. The CDR3 runs 15 residues. The CDR3, as DNA: TGTGCCAGCAGCCCAGAGGGACAGCCTGGAAACACCATATATTTT. Protein product: CASSPEGQPGNTIYF.

Many counts were recorded for this clonotype. This chain joins TRBV4-1 and TRBJ2-5; a possible D gene is TRBD1 (5 bases). CDR3 size: 16 residues. Trimming removed 3 bases from V and 3 bases from J, with 17 bases in between. Germline CDR1 and CDR2: MGHRA and YSYEKL. The CDR3 loop reads CASSQMDRGAEETQYF. The CDR3 nucleotides are TGCGCCAGCAGCCAGATGGACCGTGGGGCGGAAGAGACCCAGTACTTC.

This clonotype was counted many times. The chain has TRBV11-2 and TRBJ2-1; D ambiguous. Trimming shortened V by 5 bases and J by 9 bases, and 14 bases separated the two germline ends. The CDR3 is 13 residues long. Germline CDR1 and CDR2: SGHAT and FQNNGV. CDR3 region: CASSPPYYIEQFF. As DNA, the CDR3 is TGTGCCAGCAGCCCCCCGTACTATATTGAGCAGTTCTTC. The full variable domain, its missing parts supplied by reference TRBV11-2 and TRBJ2-1, is EAGVAQSPRYKIIEKRQSVAFWCNPISGHATLYWYQQILGQGPKLLIQFQNNGVVDDSQLPKDRFSAERLKGVDSTLKIQPAKLEDSAVYLCASSPPYYIEQFFGPGTRLTVL.

This clonotype was seen a handful of times. The chain employs TRBV16 and TRBJ2-5; weak D call: TRBD1 (5 bases). Trimming removed 2 bases from V and 0 bases from J, with 7 bases in between. This CDR3 region has 14 residues. CDR1 and CDR2 from the germline V gene are KGHSY and FQNENV. The CDR3 loop reads CASSQQGYQETQYF. CDR3 DNA: TGTGCCAGCAGCCAACAGGGATACCAAGAGACCCAGTACTTC.

Many counts were recorded for this clonotype. The chain joins TRBV6-5 to TRBJ1-2, with D uncertain. With 0 bases removed from V and 0 bases from J, the gap between germline ends came to 8 bases. This CDR3 contains 15 residues. Germline V gene sequence: CDR1 MNHEY, CDR2 SVGAGI. The DNA for the CDR3 is TGTGCCAGCAGTTACTCGACCATTGCTAACTATGGCTACACCTTC. Encoded protein: CASSYSTIANYGYTF.

This rearrangement joins TRBV4-3 to TRBJ1-5; the D gene is possibly TRBD1 (6 bases). The CDR3 runs to 14 residues. V lost 3 bases and J lost 5, with 11 bases in between. CDR1 and CDR2 (germline): LGHNA, YSLEER. CDR3 sequence reads: CASSQDRSYQPQHF. The CDR3 DNA reads TGCGCCAGCAGCCAGGACAGAAGCTATCAGCCCCAGCATTTT.

The sample holds a few counts of this clonotype. V usage is TRBV12-3 or TRBV12-4 and J usage is TRBJ1-6; no clear D. The CDR3 contains 13 residues. V was trimmed by 6 bases and J by 3 bases, leaving 6 bases between them. The CDR3 is CASRRDYNSPLHF. Here the CDR3 DNA reads TGTGCCAGCAGACGGGACTATAATTCACCCCTCCACTTT.

The chain combines TRBV3-1 with TRBJ1-1; D call uncertain. The CDR3 length is 16 residues. CDR1 and CDR2 (germline): LGHDT, YNNKEL (reference sequence). Trimming removed 0 bases at V and 4 bases at J, with 15 bases between. For the CDR3, the DNA is TGTGCCAGCAGCCAAGACAGGCGCCCATCGGGCACTGAAGCTTTCTTT. It specifies CASSQDRRPSGTEAFF.

In its sample, this clonotype was seen many times. This CDR3 reads CASSLVSMNTEAFF. CDR3 sequence (DNA): TGTGCCAGCAGTTTAGTGAGCATGAACACTGAAGCTTTCTTT. This chain links TRBV12-3 or TRBV12-4 with TRBJ1-1, with unresolved D. The CDR3 runs 14 residues. V was pared by 1 base and J by 0 bases, with 6 bases between.

This clonotype was detected a few times. The rearrangement uses TRBV19 and TRBJ1-5; D may be TRBD1 (5 bases). Germline loops: CDR1 LNHDA, CDR2 SQIVND (reference sequence). The V and J ends lost 1 base and 1 base respectively, with 17 bases between them. This CDR3 has 18 residues. In DNA, the CDR3 is TGTGCCAGTAGTATAGTAGAGGGGCGGGTCAGGAGCAATCAGCCCCAGCATTTT. It specifies CASSIVEGRVRSNQPQHF.

In its sample, this clonotype was seen a few times. This chain joins TRBV6-5 and TRBJ1-1; D not certain. Germline values: CDR1 MNHEY, CDR2 SVGAGI. The CDR3 extends over 13 amino acids. The germline V and J ends were trimmed by 6 bases and 5 bases, with 13 bases remaining between them. The CDR3 protein is CASSRRTGTEAFF. For the CDR3, the DNA is TGTGCCAGCAGCCGCCGCACGGGAACTGAAGCTTTCTTT.

This clonotype was detected ten times or more. The chain combines TRBV7-2 with TRBJ1-1; D call uncertain. Trimming shortened V by 2 bases and J by 8 bases, and 9 bases separated the two germline ends. Germline CDR1 reads SGHTA; CDR2 reads FQGNSA. The CDR3 spans 12 residues. DNA of the CDR3: TGTGCCAGCAGCTTAAAAGGGATCGAAGCTTTCTTT. Its translation: CASSLKGIEAFF.